This entry describes one T cell receptor beta chain. It lacks a known antigen. Base qualities are not at hand, and no much larger clone is one base apart. The immunoSEQ Assay was used to sequence TCRbeta CDR3 regions. After extraction, genomic DNA underwent amplification by bias-controlled multiplex PCR, followed by high-throughput sequencing. The original pipeline was this. To quantify the absolute abundance of every unique TCRbeta CDR3 region, sequences were collapsed and filtered. T cell fraction was estimated by normalizing TCRbeta template counts to usable DNA, with usable DNA measured through amplification of reference genes found in all nucleated cells. Repertoire TCRs were annotated as SARS-CoV-2-specific when V gene, CDR3 amino acid sequence and J gene were exactly matched to a known reactive TCR set. The reference SARS-CoV-2 TCR set was obtained from MIRA and was filtered for enrichment in COVID-19-positive ImmuneCODE repertoires, whereby public or cross-reactive TCRs were removed. Drawing on the MIRA antigens, annotated TCRs were analysed further at the level of specific ORF or position within ORF. Breadth was defined as the number of annotated unique rearrangements divided by the total number of unique productive rearrangements, and depth was defined as the summed frequency of the annotated unique rearrangements. Group comparisons of TCR breadth used two-sided Wilcoxon rank-sum tests. Sourced from immuneACCESS, this table was stored by TCRdb with only in-frame sequences that have V and J called. A share of the clones is absent; for the studies checked, an unresolved V gene accounts for under half, and the remainder has no known explanation. The D gene and trimming were derived from the DNA, and the V and J assignments and clone size from that table. The sample has about 440,000 clones on record, 90% of them singletons. The ten largest clones capture roughly 4.3% of the sample.

The treatment or condition label here, explained by the study, means: around 19 received Ad26.COV2.S at low or high dose, single or two shots; roughly five received placebo; per-sample allocation not given. For vaccine and placebo recipients, the sequenced repertoires came from samples collected on day 63 after the first injection. Cohort 1b enrolled roughly 25 adults aged 18-55 years at a single site in Boston, USA, between 29 July and 7 August 2020. Ad26.COV2.S was a replication-incompetent adenovirus type 26 vector that expressed a prefusion-stabilized SARS-CoV-2 spike protein derived from the original Wuhan strain. This entry belongs to a study of Ad26.COV2.S vaccination and SARS-CoV-2 variants (dated by TCRdb to the early 2020s). Context from the whole study: Vaccine-arm donors were drawn from COV1001, a multicentre, randomized, double-blind, placebo-controlled phase I-IIa trial of Ad26.COV2.S in healthy adults. Ad26.COV2.S was administered intramuscularly at 5 x 10^10 or 1 x 10^11 viral particles, either as a single shot or as two shots given 56 days apart. The specificity and breadth of SARS-CoV-2-reactive T cell receptors after Ad26.COV2.S vaccination were assessed by TCRbeta repertoire sequencing. A total of some 30 samples were included in the TCR-sequenced set, comprising roughly 19 Ad26.COV2.S vaccine recipients, 5 placebo recipients and 8 SARS-CoV-2 convalescent individuals. Participants in the trial were split at random into five groups of five each, receiving low-dose or high-dose Ad26.COV2.S once or twice, or else placebo on both occasions. Investigators did not know the trial group allocation while performing experiments and assessing outcomes. The paper's findings and limits, for the study overall: The study was not powered to compare responses between vaccine doses or regimens. The authors noted that the TCR breadth and depth analyses may have underestimated total T cell responses. Comparable non-spike TCR breadth was observed between vaccine and placebo recipients, consistent with only spike being contained in the vaccine. After vaccination, substantial breadth of spike-specific CD8+ and CD4+ T cell responses was reported. Compared with placebo recipients, Ad26.COV2.S recipients showed higher spike-specific TCR breadth (P = 0.0014).

Trimming costs V 4 bases and J 4 bases, and their ends lie 11 bases apart. Including the terminal cysteine and phenylalanine, the CDR3 comprises 14 residues. The DNA shown is the 42-base CDR3, in frame from base 1. In the germline V gene (reference sequence), CDR1 corresponds to SEHNR and CDR2 to FQNEAQ. The rearranged chain carries TRBV7-9 and TRBJ1-3; the D gene is possibly TRBD1, with 5 bases matching. The sequences come from peripheral blood, collected in a trial of Ad26.COV2.S vaccine versus placebo. The source of this sequence is a person aged 18 to 59 who received the Ad26.COV2.S COVID-19 vaccine or a placebo. The DNA reads TGTGCCAGCAGCTCCAGGGATCCGGGAAACACCATATATTTT. Translated, this is CASSSRDPGNTIYF.